This TCR beta chain was obtained from a study of blood T cells in healthy people across ages. Findings and limits, study-wide: Naive and antigen-experienced cells were not separated, limiting conclusive comparison.

A word on this clonotype: Its antigen remains unknown.

Extracted total RNA amounted to at least 5.5 micrograms for each sample. Primers used in a second PCR of about 7 to 11 cycles were a sample-barcoded 5' primer and a J-beta primer mix. TCRdb recomputed calls from the 5' RACE reads with MiXCR, one row per CDR3 protein. The sample lists approximately 960,000 distinct CDR3 sequences, around 29% seen once, with roughly 10% in the top ten. Trimming took 7 bases from V and 5 from J; bases not matched to a gene: 10. The CDR3 sequence is 14 residues long. Germline V gene data show CDR1 as MNHNS and CDR2 as SASEGT. This sample was shared with a second study, whose subject was T cells of mothers and their children. This second report adds: The extracted RNA was employed in its entirety for cDNA synthesis, at roughly 1.5 ug per 15 ul.

The V and J genes are TRBV6-1 and TRBJ1-2, with 7 positions matching TRBD1. Sequenced: blood. This receptor was obtained from a woman between 40 and 55 years old in good health. CDR3 sequence (DNA): TGTGCCAGCACCAGGGGGGGCGACGATTATGGCTACACCTTC. It specifies CASTRGGDDYGYTF.